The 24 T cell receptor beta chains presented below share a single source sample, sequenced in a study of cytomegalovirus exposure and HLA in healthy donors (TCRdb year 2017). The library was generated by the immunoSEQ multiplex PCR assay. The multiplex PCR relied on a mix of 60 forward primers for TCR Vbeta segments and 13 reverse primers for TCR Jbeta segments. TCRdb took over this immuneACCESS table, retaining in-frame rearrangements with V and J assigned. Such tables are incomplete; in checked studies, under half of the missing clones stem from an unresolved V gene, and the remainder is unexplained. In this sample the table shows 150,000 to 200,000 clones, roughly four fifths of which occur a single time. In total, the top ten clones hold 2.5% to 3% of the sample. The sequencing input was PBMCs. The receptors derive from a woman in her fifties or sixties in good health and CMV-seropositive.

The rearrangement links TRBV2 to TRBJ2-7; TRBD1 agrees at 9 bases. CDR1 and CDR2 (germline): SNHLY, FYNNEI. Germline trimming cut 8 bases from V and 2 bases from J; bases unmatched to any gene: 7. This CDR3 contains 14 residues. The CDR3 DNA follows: TGTGCCAGCCGTCGGGACAGGGTGACCTACGAGCAGTACTTC. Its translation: CASRRDRVTYEQYF.

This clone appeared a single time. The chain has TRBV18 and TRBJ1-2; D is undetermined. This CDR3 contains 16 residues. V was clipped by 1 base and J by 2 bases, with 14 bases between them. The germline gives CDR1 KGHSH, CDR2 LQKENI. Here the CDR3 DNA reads TGTGCCAGCTCACCACTCGGAACGTACAGCAACTATGGCTACACCTTC. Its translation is CASSPLGTYSNYGYTF.

CDR3 sequence (DNA): TGTGCCAGCTCACCCCCGGATCAGCCCCAGCATTTT. This gives the protein CASSPPDQPQHF. J is TRBJ1-5 and V is TRBV18; unclear D gene. Germline V gene lookup returns CDR1 KGHSH and CDR2 LQKENI. This CDR3 spans 12 amino acids. Deletions cut 3 bases from V and 5 bases from J, with 5 bases between.

The CDR3 bases are TGTGCCACCAGCAGAGAGCGGGGGCTTGACACTGAAGCTTTCTTT. Protein sequence: CATSRERGLDTEAFF. The J gene is TRBJ1-1, the V gene TRBV15, with D perhaps TRBD1 (6 bases). The V gene lost 0 bases and the J gene lost 3 bases, with 11 bases spanning the gap. The CDR3 runs 15 residues. CDR1 is LNHNV, CDR2 YYDKDF, per germline (reference sequence). The variable domain in full, completed from reference TRBV15 and TRBJ1-1, reads DAMVIQNPRYQVTQFGKPVTLSCSQTLNHNVMYWYQQKSSQAPKLLFHYYDKDFNNEADTPDNFQSRRPNTSFCFLDIRSPGLGDTAMYLCATSRERGLDTEAFFGQGTRLTVV.

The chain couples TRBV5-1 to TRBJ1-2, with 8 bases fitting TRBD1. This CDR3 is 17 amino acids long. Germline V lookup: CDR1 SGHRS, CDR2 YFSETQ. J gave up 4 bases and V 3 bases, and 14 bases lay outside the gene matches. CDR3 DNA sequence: TGCGCCAGCAGCTCCACCCAACAGGGGGGAGAATTCTATGGCTACACCTTC. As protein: CASSSTQQGGEFYGYTF.

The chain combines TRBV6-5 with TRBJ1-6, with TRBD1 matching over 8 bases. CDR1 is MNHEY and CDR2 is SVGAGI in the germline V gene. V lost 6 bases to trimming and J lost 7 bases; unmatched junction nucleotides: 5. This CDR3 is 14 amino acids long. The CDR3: CASRAGGQNSPLHF. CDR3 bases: TGTGCCAGCAGAGCAGGGGGCCAGAATTCACCCCTCCACTTT.

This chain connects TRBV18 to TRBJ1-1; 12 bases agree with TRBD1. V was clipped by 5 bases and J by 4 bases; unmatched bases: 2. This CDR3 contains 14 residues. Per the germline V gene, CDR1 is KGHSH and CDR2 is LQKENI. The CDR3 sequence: CASSAGQGATEAFF. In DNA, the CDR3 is TGTGCCAGCTCAGCGGGACAGGGGGCCACTGAAGCTTTCTTT.

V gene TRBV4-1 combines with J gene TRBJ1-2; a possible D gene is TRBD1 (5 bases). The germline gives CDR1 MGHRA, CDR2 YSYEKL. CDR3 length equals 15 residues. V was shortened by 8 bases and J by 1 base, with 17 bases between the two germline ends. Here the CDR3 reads CASRSTIQGNYGYTF. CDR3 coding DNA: TGCGCCAGCCGCAGCACTATTCAGGGTAACTATGGCTACACCTTC.

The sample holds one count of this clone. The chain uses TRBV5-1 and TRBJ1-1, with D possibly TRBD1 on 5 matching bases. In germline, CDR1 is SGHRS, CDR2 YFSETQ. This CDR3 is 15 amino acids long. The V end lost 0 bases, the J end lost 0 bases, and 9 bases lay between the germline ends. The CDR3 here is CASSLAGLMNTEAFF. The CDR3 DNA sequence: TGCGCCAGCAGCTTGGCGGGACTTATGAACACTGAAGCTTTCTTT.

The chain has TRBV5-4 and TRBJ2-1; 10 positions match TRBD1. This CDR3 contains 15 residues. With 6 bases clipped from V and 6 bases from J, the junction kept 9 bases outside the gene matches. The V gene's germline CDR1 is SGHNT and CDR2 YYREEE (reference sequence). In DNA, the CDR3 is TGTGCCAGCACTCCGGGACAGGGGCAGGGCAATGAGCAGTTCTTC. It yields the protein CASTPGQGQGNEQFF.

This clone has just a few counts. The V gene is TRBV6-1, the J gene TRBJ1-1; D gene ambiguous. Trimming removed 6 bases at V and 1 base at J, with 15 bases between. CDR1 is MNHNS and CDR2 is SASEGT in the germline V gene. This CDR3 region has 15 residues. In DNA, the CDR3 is TGTGCCAGCAGCTCACGAGGGCACGCGAACACTGAAGCTTTCTTT. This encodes CASSSRGHANTEAFF.

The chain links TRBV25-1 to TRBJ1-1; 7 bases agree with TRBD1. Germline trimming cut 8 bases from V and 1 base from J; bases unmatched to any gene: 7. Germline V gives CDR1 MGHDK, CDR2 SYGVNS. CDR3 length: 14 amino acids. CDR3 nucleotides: TGTGCCAGCCGCCGGACAGGCGAGAACACTGAAGCTTTCTTT. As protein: CASRRTGENTEAFF.

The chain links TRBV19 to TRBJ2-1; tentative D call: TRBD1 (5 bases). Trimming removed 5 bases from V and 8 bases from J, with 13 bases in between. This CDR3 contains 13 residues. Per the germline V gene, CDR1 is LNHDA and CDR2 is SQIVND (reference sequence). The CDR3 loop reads CASSWAGSHEQFF. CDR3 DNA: TGTGCCAGTAGTTGGGCAGGGTCTCATGAGCAGTTCTTC. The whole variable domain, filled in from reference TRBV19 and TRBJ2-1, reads DGGITQSPKYLFRKEGQNVTLSCEQNLNHDAMYWYRQDPGQGLRLIYYSQIVNDFQKGDIAEGYSVSREKKESFPLTVTSAQKNPTAFYLCASSWAGSHEQFFGPGTRLTVL.

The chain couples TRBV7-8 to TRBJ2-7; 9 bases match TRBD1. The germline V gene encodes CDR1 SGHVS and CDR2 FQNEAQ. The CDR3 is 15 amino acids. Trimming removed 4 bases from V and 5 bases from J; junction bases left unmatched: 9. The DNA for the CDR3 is TGTGCCAGCAGCTCAGGGACAGGGTTTATCGACGAGCAGTACTTC. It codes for CASSSGTGFIDEQYF.

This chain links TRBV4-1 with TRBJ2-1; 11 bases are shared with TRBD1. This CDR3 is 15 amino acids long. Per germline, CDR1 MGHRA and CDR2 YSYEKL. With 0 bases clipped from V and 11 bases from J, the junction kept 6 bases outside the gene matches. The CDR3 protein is CASSQEPGTGGQQFF. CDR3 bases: TGCGCCAGCAGCCAAGAACCCGGGACAGGGGGTCAGCAGTTCTTC.

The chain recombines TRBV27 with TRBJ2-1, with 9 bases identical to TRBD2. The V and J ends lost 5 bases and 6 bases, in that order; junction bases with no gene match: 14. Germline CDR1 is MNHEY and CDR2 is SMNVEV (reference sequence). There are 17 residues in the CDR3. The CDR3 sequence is CASSPPRLADDFNEQFF. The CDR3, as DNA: TGTGCCAGCAGTCCACCGCGACTAGCGGATGACTTCAATGAGCAGTTCTTC.

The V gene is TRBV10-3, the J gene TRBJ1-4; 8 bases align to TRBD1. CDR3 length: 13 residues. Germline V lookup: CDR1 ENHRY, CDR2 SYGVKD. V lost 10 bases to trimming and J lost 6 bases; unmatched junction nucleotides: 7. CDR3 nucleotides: TGTGCCACACGGACAGGGCGAGATGAAAAACTGTTTTTT. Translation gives CATRTGRDEKLFF.

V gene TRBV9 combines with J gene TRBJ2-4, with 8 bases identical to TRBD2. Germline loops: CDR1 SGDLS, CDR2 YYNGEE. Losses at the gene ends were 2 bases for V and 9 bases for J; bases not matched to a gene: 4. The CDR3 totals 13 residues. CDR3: CASSVRGGGIQYF. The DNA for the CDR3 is TGTGCCAGCAGCGTTCGGGGGGGAGGCATTCAGTACTTC.

The CDR3 is CASSVLLAGGQNEQFF. The CDR3 nucleotides are TGCGCCAGCAGCGTCCTACTAGCGGGGGGGCAAAATGAGCAGTTCTTC. J is TRBJ2-1 and V is TRBV5-1; 13 nucleotides align to TRBD2. The CDR3 totals 16 residues. Germline loops: CDR1 SGHRS, CDR2 YFSETQ. Germline trimming cut 4 bases from V and 7 bases from J; bases unmatched to any gene: 8.

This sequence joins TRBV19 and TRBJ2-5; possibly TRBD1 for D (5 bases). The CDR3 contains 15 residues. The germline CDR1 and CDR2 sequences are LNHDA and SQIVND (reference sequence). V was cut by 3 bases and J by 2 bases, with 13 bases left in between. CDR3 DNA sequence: TGTGCCAGTAGTATCTCCAGCAGACAGCAAGAGACCCAGTACTTC. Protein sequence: CASSISSRQQETQYF.

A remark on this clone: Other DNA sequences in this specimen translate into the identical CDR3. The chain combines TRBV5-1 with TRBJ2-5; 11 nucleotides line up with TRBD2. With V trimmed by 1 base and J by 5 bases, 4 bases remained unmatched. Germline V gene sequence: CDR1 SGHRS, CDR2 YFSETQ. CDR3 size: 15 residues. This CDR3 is CASSLSASGGETQYF. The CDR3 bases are TGCGCCAGCAGCTTGTCAGCTAGCGGGGGGGAGACCCAGTACTTC.

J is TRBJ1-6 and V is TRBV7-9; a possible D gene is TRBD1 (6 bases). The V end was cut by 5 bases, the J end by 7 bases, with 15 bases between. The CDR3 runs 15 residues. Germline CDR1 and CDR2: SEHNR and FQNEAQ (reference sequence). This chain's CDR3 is CASSPPSQGNSPLHF. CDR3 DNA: TGTGCCAGCAGCCCCCCGTCCCAGGGGAATTCACCCCTCCACTTT.

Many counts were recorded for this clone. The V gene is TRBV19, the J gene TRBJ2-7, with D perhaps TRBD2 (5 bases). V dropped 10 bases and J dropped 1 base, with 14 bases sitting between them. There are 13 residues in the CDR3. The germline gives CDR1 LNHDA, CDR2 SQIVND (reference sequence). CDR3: CATAGRVSYEQYF. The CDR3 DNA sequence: TGTGCCACGGCGGGTAGGGTTTCCTACGAGCAGTACTTC.

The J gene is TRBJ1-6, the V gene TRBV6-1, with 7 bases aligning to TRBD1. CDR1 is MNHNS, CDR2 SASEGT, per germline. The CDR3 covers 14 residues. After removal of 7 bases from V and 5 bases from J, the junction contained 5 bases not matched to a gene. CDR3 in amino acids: CASTEGQHNSPLHF. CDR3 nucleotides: TGTGCCAGCACCGAGGGACAGCATAATTCACCCCTCCACTTT.